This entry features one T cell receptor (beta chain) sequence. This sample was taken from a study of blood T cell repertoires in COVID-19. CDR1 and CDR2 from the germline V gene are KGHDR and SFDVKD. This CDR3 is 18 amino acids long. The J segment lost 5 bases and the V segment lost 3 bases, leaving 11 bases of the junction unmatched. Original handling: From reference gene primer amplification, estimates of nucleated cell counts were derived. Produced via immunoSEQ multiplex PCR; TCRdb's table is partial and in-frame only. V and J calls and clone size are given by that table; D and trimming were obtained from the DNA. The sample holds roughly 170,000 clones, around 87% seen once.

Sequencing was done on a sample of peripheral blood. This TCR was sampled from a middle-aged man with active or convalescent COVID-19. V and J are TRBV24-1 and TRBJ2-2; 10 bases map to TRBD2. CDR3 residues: CATSDRGLASLGTGELFF. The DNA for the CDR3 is TGTGCCACCAGTGATCGGGGACTAGCGAGTTTGGGGACCGGGGAGCTGTTTTTT.